The clone carrying this TCR beta chain was seen many times. The sample originates from a study of kidney transplant recipient with SARS-CoV-2 infection. TCRdb re-called the reads with MiXCR, one entry per CDR3 protein. The sample lists roughly 250,000 distinct CDR3 sequences; about 30% were seen once. The V gene's germline CDR1 is SNHLY and CDR2 FYNNEI. V gave up 0 bases and J gave up 7 bases; unmatched junction bases: 5. The CDR3 sequence is 16 residues long. This sequence joins TRBV2 and TRBJ1-5, with TRBD1 matching over 11 bases. The sequenced sample was a blood sample, obtained at baseline and around day 120 from a kidney transplant recipient. The TCR was taken from a male patient aged 30 to 40 who had COVID-19 and was a kidney transplant recipient. Some T cells may originate from the graft donor. Here the CDR3 reads CASSEARTGGRQPQHF. The CDR3 DNA reads TGTGCCAGCAGTGAAGCGCGGACAGGGGGCAGGCAGCCCCAGCATTTT.